This is a list of T cell receptor beta chains from one sample in a study of shared clonotypes between healthy human individuals. TCRdb's table, derived via immunoSEQ multiplex PCR, lists solely in-frame clones and lacks some. The table shows nearly 1,000,000 clones, with less than 85% occurring only once. The sample consisted of memory CD4+ T cells sorted from blood. Every receptor here comes from a man younger than 30 in good health. The CDR3 runs from the conserved cysteine through the conserved F or W. D genes are given only for firm matches. Size is stated for part of the rows, as once, few or many counts, or as a class when the clone is expanded.

d_gene: .; v_gene: TRBV28; abundance: once; j_gene: TRBJ2-6; CDR3nt: TGTGCCAGCAGTTTGGGTTATGGGGCCAACGTCCTGACTTTC; CDR3aa: CASSLGYGANVLTF
d_gene: TRBD1; v_gene: TRBV12-5; abundance: .; j_gene: TRBJ2-3; CDR3nt: TGTGCTAGTGGTTCCCCACGGACAGGACAGGATACGCAGTATTTT; CDR3aa: CASGSPRTGQDTQYF
d_gene: .; v_gene: TRBV5-1; abundance: .; j_gene: TRBJ1-6; CDR3nt: TGCGCCAGCAGCTCGACGCGGGGAGGTAATTCACCCCTCCACTTT; CDR3aa: CASSSTRGGNSPLHF
d_gene: TRBD1; v_gene: TRBV2; abundance: .; j_gene: TRBJ1-1; CDR3nt: TGTGCCAGCGGGTACAGGGGAACTGAAGCTTTCTTT; CDR3aa: CASGYRGTEAFF
d_gene: .; v_gene: TRBV28; abundance: many; j_gene: TRBJ1-5; CDR3nt: TGTGCCAGCAGAATGAGCGGGGAAGGTCAGCCCCAGCATTTT; CDR3aa: CASRMSGEGQPQHF
d_gene: .; v_gene: TRBV29-1; abundance: once; j_gene: TRBJ2-1; CDR3nt: TGCAGCGTTCCGAGCGCCTCCTACAATGAGCAGTTCTTC; CDR3aa: CSVPSASYNEQFF
d_gene: .; v_gene: TRBV11-2; abundance: .; j_gene: TRBJ2-2; CDR3nt: TGTGCCAGCAGCCCAGACCGAGGGGGCGGGGAGCTGTTTTTT; CDR3aa: CASSPDRGGGELFF
d_gene: TRBD2; v_gene: TRBV2; abundance: .; j_gene: TRBJ2-7; CDR3nt: TGTGCCAGCAGGGGGGGAATGGCGGGAGGGCCGGACGAGCAGTACTTC; CDR3aa: CASRGGMAGGPDEQYF
d_gene: .; v_gene: TRBV15; abundance: .; j_gene: TRBJ1-1; CDR3nt: TGTGCCACCAGCACGGGACATTCGACCAACACTGAAGCTTTCTTT; CDR3aa: CATSTGHSTNTEAFF
d_gene: .; v_gene: TRBV7-2; abundance: .; j_gene: TRBJ1-2; CDR3nt: TGTGCCAGCAGCTTCGTCAATTATGGCTACACCTTC; CDR3aa: CASSFVNYGYTF
d_gene: .; v_gene: TRBV6-5; abundance: few; j_gene: TRBJ1-5; CDR3nt: TGTGCCAGCAGTTACAGCAATAGCAATCAGCCCCAGCATTTT; CDR3aa: CASSYSNSNQPQHF
d_gene: .; v_gene: TRBV7-3; abundance: .; j_gene: TRBJ1-1; CDR3nt: TGTGCCAGCAGTTATAGGGGATCGGGGACTGAAGCTTTCTTT; CDR3aa: CASSYRGSGTEAFF
d_gene: TRBD1; v_gene: TRBV6-5; abundance: once; j_gene: TRBJ1-5; CDR3nt: TGTGCCAGCAGTACAAATCAGGGGGCCCCTCAGCCCCAGCATTTT; CDR3aa: CASSTNQGAPQPQHF
d_gene: TRBD1; v_gene: TRBV9; abundance: .; j_gene: TRBJ1-6; CDR3nt: TGTGCCAGCAGCCCAGGACAGGGTTGGAATTCACCCCTCCACTTT; CDR3aa: CASSPGQGWNSPLHF
d_gene: .; v_gene: TRBV10-3; abundance: .; j_gene: TRBJ1-2; CDR3nt: TGTGCCATCCAGGGTAACTATGGCTACACCTTC; CDR3aa: CAIQGNYGYTF
d_gene: .; v_gene: TRBV18; abundance: .; j_gene: TRBJ1-2; CDR3nt: TGTGCCAGCTCACCTGGGACCCGAGGGTACGGCTACACCTTC; CDR3aa: CASSPGTRGYGYTF
d_gene: .; v_gene: TRBV29-1; abundance: .; j_gene: TRBJ1-4; CDR3nt: TGCAGCGTAAGATCAACTAATGAAAAACTGTTTTTT; CDR3aa: CSVRSTNEKLFF
d_gene: .; v_gene: TRBV4-1; abundance: .; j_gene: TRBJ1-3; CDR3nt: TGCGCCAGCAGCAACATATACGACTCTGGAAACACCATATATTTT; CDR3aa: CASSNIYDSGNTIYF
d_gene: TRBD1; v_gene: TRBV5-1; abundance: few; j_gene: TRBJ2-5; CDR3nt: TGCGCCAGCAGCTCTACAGGGGGCGAGGCGGTAGAGACCCAGTACTTC; CDR3aa: CASSSTGGEAVETQYF
d_gene: TRBD1; v_gene: TRBV29-1; abundance: .; j_gene: TRBJ2-1; CDR3nt: TGCAGCGTCGGGACAGGGACCTACAATGAGCAGTTCTTC; CDR3aa: CSVGTGTYNEQFF
d_gene: .; v_gene: TRBV2; abundance: once; j_gene: TRBJ2-1; CDR3nt: TGTGCCAGCCTTTTACCGGGAAGGCATGAGCAGTTCTTC; CDR3aa: CASLLPGRHEQFF
d_gene: .; v_gene: TRBV11-2; abundance: few; j_gene: TRBJ1-2; CDR3nt: TGTGCCAGCAGCTTAATGACGGGGTACGGCTACACCTTC; CDR3aa: CASSLMTGYGYTF
d_gene: .; v_gene: TRBV18; abundance: .; j_gene: TRBJ1-1; CDR3nt: TGTGCCAGCTCACCAGTAGGGGATGAAGCTTTCTTT; CDR3aa: CASSPVGDEAFF
d_gene: .; v_gene: TRBV7-9; abundance: .; j_gene: TRBJ2-1; CDR3nt: TGTGCCAGCAGCCCCAAGACACTGCAGTTCTTC; CDR3aa: CASSPKTLQFF
d_gene: TRBD2; v_gene: TRBV11-1; abundance: .; j_gene: TRBJ2-1; CDR3nt: TGTGCCAGCAGCCCGACGGGACTAGCGGGGGGGGACGCCTACAATGAGCAGTTCTTC; CDR3aa: CASSPTGLAGGDAYNEQFF
d_gene: .; v_gene: TRBV5-1; abundance: once; j_gene: TRBJ1-2; CDR3nt: TGCGCCAGCAGCTTGGGGTTAATGGGGTACTCTGCTAACTATGGCTACACCTTC; CDR3aa: CASSLGLMGYSANYGYTF
d_gene: .; v_gene: TRBV6-1; abundance: once; j_gene: TRBJ2-5; CDR3nt: TGTGCCAGCAGTGAAGGGCAGGGGAGGCAGACCCAGTACTTC; CDR3aa: CASSEGQGRQTQYF
d_gene: TRBD2; v_gene: TRBV10-3; abundance: .; j_gene: TRBJ2-3; CDR3nt: TGTGCCATCAGTACTAGCGGGGGCACAGATACGCAGTATTTT; CDR3aa: CAISTSGGTDTQYF
d_gene: .; v_gene: TRBV18; abundance: .; j_gene: TRBJ1-4; CDR3nt: TGTGCCAGCTCACCCATCACGGGCTCAACTAATGAAAAACTGTTTTTT; CDR3aa: CASSPITGSTNEKLFF
d_gene: TRBD1; v_gene: TRBV5-1; abundance: .; j_gene: TRBJ2-6; CDR3nt: TGCGCCAGCACTCCCTGGACAGGGGCCGGGGCCAACGTCCTGACTTTC; CDR3aa: CASTPWTGAGANVLTF
d_gene: .; v_gene: TRBV2; abundance: few; j_gene: TRBJ2-7; CDR3nt: TGTGCCAGCAGTGAAAGGTACGAGCAGTACTTC; CDR3aa: CASSERYEQYF
d_gene: .; v_gene: TRBV19; abundance: .; j_gene: TRBJ2-2; CDR3nt: TGTGCCAGTAGTATAGGAAGGGGGGCGTTGAACACCGGGGAGCTGTTTTTT; CDR3aa: CASSIGRGALNTGELFF
d_gene: .; v_gene: TRBV12-5; abundance: .; j_gene: TRBJ2-7; CDR3nt: TGTGCTAGTGGCCGAGAGACTCTTTCCTCCTACGAGCAGTACTTC; CDR3aa: CASGRETLSSYEQYF
d_gene: TRBD1; v_gene: TRBV30; abundance: once; j_gene: TRBJ2-7; CDR3nt: TGTGCCTGGTTGACAGGGGGTAGAGAGCAGTACTTC; CDR3aa: CAWLTGGREQYF
d_gene: .; v_gene: TRBV6-5; abundance: .; j_gene: TRBJ1-2; CDR3nt: TGTGCCAGCAGTTTAACCCCCGGCCAGGGAGACTATGGCTACACCTTC; CDR3aa: CASSLTPGQGDYGYTF
d_gene: TRBD2; v_gene: TRBV7-2; abundance: .; j_gene: TRBJ2-2; CDR3nt: TGTGCCAGCAGCTTAGATGGCGGGAGGGCGGCCGGGGAGCTGTTTTTT; CDR3aa: CASSLDGGRAAGELFF
d_gene: .; v_gene: TRBV27; abundance: .; j_gene: TRBJ1-1; CDR3nt: TGTGCCAGCATTCCCGGACAGCCTTTGAACACTGAAGCTTTCTTT; CDR3aa: CASIPGQPLNTEAFF
d_gene: .; v_gene: TRBV19; abundance: few; j_gene: TRBJ1-4; CDR3nt: TGTGCCACCCTGACAGCAACTAATGAAAAACTGTTTTTT; CDR3aa: CATLTATNEKLFF
d_gene: .; v_gene: TRBV11-3; abundance: .; j_gene: TRBJ2-3; CDR3nt: TGTGCCAGCAGCTTAGGGCTCGGGGGAAGGGCAGATACGCAGTATTTT; CDR3aa: CASSLGLGGRADTQYF
d_gene: .; v_gene: TRBV4-1; abundance: .; j_gene: TRBJ1-3; CDR3nt: TGCGCCAGCAGCCAAGGAGTCCCTTTGCAGGACACCATATATTTT; CDR3aa: CASSQGVPLQDTIYF
d_gene: .; v_gene: TRBV28; abundance: .; j_gene: TRBJ2-7; CDR3nt: TGTGCCAGCACCGCGCAGGGTATCGGCTACGAGCAGTACTTC; CDR3aa: CASTAQGIGYEQYF
d_gene: TRBD1; v_gene: TRBV18; abundance: .; j_gene: TRBJ1-1; CDR3nt: TGTGCCAGCTCACCTGCGTTCTTAGGACAGGGTATGTTGAACACTGAAGCTTTCTTT; CDR3aa: CASSPAFLGQGMLNTEAFF
d_gene: TRBD2; v_gene: TRBV28; abundance: .; j_gene: TRBJ2-3; CDR3nt: TGTGCCAGCAGTTGGGCCCATTCCCGCGGGGGGCCAACAGATACGCAGTATTTT; CDR3aa: CASSWAHSRGGPTDTQYF
d_gene: .; v_gene: TRBV28; abundance: once; j_gene: TRBJ1-4; CDR3nt: TGTGCCAGCAGTTTAGTCCTATCGTCCGGGAAACTGTTTTTT; CDR3aa: CASSLVLSSGKLFF
d_gene: TRBD2; v_gene: TRBV18; abundance: .; j_gene: TRBJ2-7; CDR3nt: TGTGCCAGCTCACCAGGGCCTAGCGGGCTCTACGAGCAGTACTTC; CDR3aa: CASSPGPSGLYEQYF
d_gene: .; v_gene: TRBV6-6; abundance: once; j_gene: TRBJ1-5; CDR3nt: TGTGCCAGCAGTGCCATCCGGGACAGCAATCAGCCCCAGCATTTT; CDR3aa: CASSAIRDSNQPQHF
d_gene: TRBD2; v_gene: TRBV7-2; abundance: .; j_gene: TRBJ2-7; CDR3nt: TGTGCCAGCTCCCCTAGACTAGCCTCCAAAAAAACCTACGAGCAGTACTTC; CDR3aa: CASSPRLASKKTYEQYF
d_gene: .; v_gene: TRBV7-9; abundance: .; j_gene: TRBJ1-3; CDR3nt: TGTGCCAGCAGCTCCCCTCGTGGGGGGGCGCTTGGAAACACCATATATTTT; CDR3aa: CASSSPRGGALGNTIYF
d_gene: .; v_gene: TRBV5-6; abundance: .; j_gene: TRBJ1-4; CDR3nt: TGTGCCAGCAGCTGGGGACGGGTTAATGAAAAACTGTTTTTT; CDR3aa: CASSWGRVNEKLFF
d_gene: .; v_gene: TRBV7-2; abundance: .; j_gene: TRBJ2-3; CDR3nt: TGTGCCAGCAGCCGGGCTAGCACAGATACGCAGTATTTT; CDR3aa: CASSRASTDTQYF
d_gene: .; v_gene: TRBV5-1; abundance: .; j_gene: TRBJ1-1; CDR3nt: TGCGCCAGCAGCTTGGCCGGGCAGATGAACACTGAAGCTTTCTTT; CDR3aa: CASSLAGQMNTEAFF
d_gene: .; v_gene: TRBV11-2; abundance: .; j_gene: TRBJ2-2; CDR3nt: TGTGCTTCGTGGGGGCTCAACACCGGGGAGCTGTTTTTT; CDR3aa: CASWGLNTGELFF
d_gene: .; v_gene: TRBV29-1; abundance: .; j_gene: TRBJ1-3; CDR3nt: TGCAGCGTGGAAAAGGGGGGAGGAAACACCATATATTTT; CDR3aa: CSVEKGGGNTIYF
d_gene: TRBD1; v_gene: TRBV6-1; abundance: once; j_gene: TRBJ1-3; CDR3nt: TGTGCCAGCAGTGAGGGACAGGGGTTCTCTGGAAACACCATATATTTT; CDR3aa: CASSEGQGFSGNTIYF